This TCR beta chain was recorded in a study of T cell responses to AZD1222 COVID-19 vaccine. Findings of the study overall: Within unmutated variant regions lay the reported targets of nearly half of spike-specific TCRs. Increased Spike-specific TCR breadth and depth were observed after two AZD1222 doses.

A remark on this clone: Its cognate antigen is unknown.

Germline V gene sequence: CDR1 LGHNT, CDR2 FRNRAP. The CDR3 length is 14 residues. V was clipped by 5 bases and J by 5 bases; unmatched bases: 6. Method: immunoSEQ multiplex PCR; TCRdb's copy keeps in-frame clones and lacks some. The table lists approximately 190,000 clones, over 85% of them singletons, with about 1% in the top ten. This receptor was taken from an adult who received the AZD1222 COVID-19 vaccine. The J gene is TRBJ1-5, the V gene TRBV12-5, with TRBD1 matching over 7 bases. The starting material was peripheral blood, obtained 28 days after the second AZD1222 dose. The CDR3 loop reads CASGPGQAHQPQHF. CDR3 in DNA: TGTGCTAGTGGTCCAGGACAGGCCCATCAGCCCCAGCATTTT.